This entry lists 17 T cell receptor beta chains sequenced from one sample in a study of blood T cell repertoires in COVID-19. Using immunoSEQ multiplex PCR, the repertoire was profiled, and TCRdb retains in-frame clones only, with some absent. The repertoire includes 120,000 or so clones, more than 75% of them detected once, and 1.5% to 1.9% sits in the top ten. The sequencing input was peripheral blood. Receptor source: a human donor in a cohort sampled during active COVID-19.

This clone appeared once. The rearrangement joins TRBV4-1 to TRBJ1-2, with 7 bases lining up with TRBD1. CDR1 and CDR2 (germline): MGHRA, YSYEKL. V dropped 4 bases and J dropped 1; count of bases not matched to a gene: 9. This CDR3 is built from 16 residues. CDR3 DNA: TGCGCCAGCAGCCTTACCGGGACAGCGATTAACTATGGCTACACCTTC. Translated, it gives CASSLTGTAINYGYTF.

The rearrangement joins TRBV4-2 to TRBJ1-5; 9 nucleotides match TRBD1. Trimming removed 2 bases from V and 7 bases from J; junction bases left unmatched: 12. This CDR3 region has 17 residues. The germline CDR1 and CDR2 sequences are LGHNA and YNFKEQ. CDR3 region: CASSQLKGGTGSQPQHF. The CDR3 nucleotides are TGTGCCAGCAGCCAACTAAAAGGCGGGACAGGGAGCCAGCCCCAGCATTTT.

The V call is TRBV11-2, the J call TRBJ2-5, with D tentatively TRBD2 (5 bases). This CDR3 contains 14 residues. Trimming took 8 bases from V and 5 from J, leaving 18 bases between them. Germline V gene sequence: CDR1 SGHAT, CDR2 FQNNGV. CDR3 protein: CASSSVGPGETQYF. CDR3 nucleotide sequence: TGTGCCAGCTCTAGTGTCGGTCCGGGGGAGACCCAGTACTTC. Together with reference TRBV11-2 and TRBJ2-5, the CDR3 gives the full variable domain: EAGVAQSPRYKIIEKRQSVAFWCNPISGHATLYWYQQILGQGPKLLIQFQNNGVVDDSQLPKDRFSAERLKGVDSTLKIQPAKLEDSAVYLCASSSVGPGETQYFGPGTRLLVL.

The J gene is TRBJ2-7, the V gene TRBV29-1; tentative D call: TRBD1 (5 bases). This CDR3 comprises 12 residues. The germline V gene has CDR1 SQVTM and CDR2 ANQGSEA. The V and J ends lost 4 bases and 4 bases respectively, with 11 bases between them. In DNA, the CDR3 is TGCAGCGTTGTCGACAGAAGTTACGAGCAGTACTTC. Translated, it gives CSVVDRSYEQYF.

This chain joins TRBV9 and TRBJ2-7, with 10 bases lining up with TRBD2. This CDR3 is 14 amino acids long. V shed 4 bases, J shed 6 bases, and the junction held 7 bases outside the gene matches. Germline CDR1 is SGDLS and CDR2 is YYNGEE. For the CDR3, the DNA is TGTGCCAGCAGCCTTACTAGCGGGGCCCCCGAGCAGTACTTC. This codes for CASSLTSGAPEQYF.

The CDR3 is CASSQGNEQYF. The DNA of the CDR3 is TGTGCCAGCAGTCAGGGGAACGAGCAGTACTTC. V is TRBV6-5 and J is TRBJ2-7, with D maybe TRBD1 (6 bases). The CDR3 spans 11 residues. Germline V gives CDR1 MNHEY, CDR2 SVGAGI. Trimming stripped 5 bases from V and 5 bases from J, with 7 bases between.

The J gene is TRBJ1-1, the V gene TRBV6-5; D not resolved. This CDR3 comprises 15 residues. Germline CDR1 is MNHEY and CDR2 is SVGAGI. V was clipped by 2 bases and J by 4 bases, with 14 bases between them. This CDR3 is CASSYETPGGTEAFF. For the CDR3, the DNA is TGTGCCAGCAGTTACGAGACACCCGGTGGCACTGAAGCTTTCTTT.

This chain uses TRBV6-1 with TRBJ2-2, with 7 bases matching TRBD1. The V and J ends lost 3 bases and 4 bases, in that order; junction bases with no gene match: 2. Germline V gene data show CDR1 as MNHNS and CDR2 as SASEGT. This CDR3 contains 14 residues. The CDR3 nucleotides read TGTGCCAGCAGTGATCAGGGGGTCACCGGGGAGCTGTTTTTT. It codes for CASSDQGVTGELFF.

The chain combines TRBV27 with TRBJ1-5; 8 positions agree with TRBD1. Germline lookup yields CDR1 MNHEY and CDR2 SMNVEV (reference sequence). V lost 6 bases to trimming and J lost 7 bases; unmatched junction nucleotides: 5. The CDR3 is 13 residues long. DNA for the CDR3: TGTGCCAGCAGGGGAACAGGGGGACAGCCCCAGCATTTT. Protein: CASRGTGGQPQHF.

The chain uses TRBV5-1 and TRBJ2-5; 9 nucleotides align to TRBD1. The CDR3 is made up of 14 amino acids. Trimming cost V 6 bases and J 3 bases; bases outside gene matches: 6. Per the germline V gene, CDR1 is SGHRS and CDR2 is YFSETQ. Written as DNA, the CDR3 is TGCGCCAGCATCCGGGACAGGGCTGAAGAGACCCAGTACTTC. Translated, it gives CASIRDRAEETQYF.

The rearrangement uses TRBV3-1 (or the pseudogene TRBV3-2) and TRBJ2-1, with TRBD2 as a possible D gene (6 bases). Between the trimmed V and J ends, which lost 3 bases and 0 bases, there was a span of 9 bases. CDR3 length: 15 amino acids. Germline CDR1 and CDR2: LGHDT and YNNKEL (reference sequence). CDR3 coding DNA: TGTGCCAGCAGCCACGGGACTTACTCCTACAATGAGCAGTTCTTC. Its protein product is CASSHGTYSYNEQFF.

The chain combines TRBV29-1 with TRBJ2-5; D is perhaps TRBD1 (6 bases). Trimming took 4 bases from V and 4 from J, leaving 10 bases between them. The germline CDR1 and CDR2 sequences are SQVTM and ANQGSEA. The CDR3 runs to 12 residues. The CDR3 DNA is TGCAGCGTTGGGTTCAGGGGAGAGACCCAGTACTTC. Its protein product is CSVGFRGETQYF.

V gene TRBV5-1 combines with J gene TRBJ1-4; 7 bases line up with TRBD1. V was clipped by 0 bases and J by 1 base; unmatched bases: 6. This CDR3 region has 17 residues. The germline V gene encodes CDR1 SGHRS and CDR2 YFSETQ. In DNA, the CDR3 is TGCGCCAGCAGCTTGGCGGCAGGGGGTCGAACTAATGAAAAACTGTTTTTT. Its translation: CASSLAAGGRTNEKLFF.

This chain connects TRBV5-1 to TRBJ2-3; D may be TRBD1 (6 bases). With 0 bases removed from V and 2 bases from J, the gap between germline ends came to 10 bases. Germline V gives CDR1 SGHRS, CDR2 YFSETQ. The CDR3 loop spans 15 amino acids. CDR3 in amino acids: CASSLGGQTTDTQYF. The CDR3 DNA follows: TGCGCCAGCAGCTTGGGGGGACAAACCACAGATACGCAGTATTTT.

The V and J genes are TRBV12-3 or TRBV12-4 and TRBJ2-1; D ambiguous. Trimming removed 2 bases at V and 8 bases at J, with 10 bases between. The CDR3 extends over 13 amino acids. CDR3 protein: CASSLIGTYEQFF. CDR3 bases: TGTGCCAGCAGTTTAATTGGCACCTATGAGCAGTTCTTC.

The chain couples TRBV10-3 to TRBJ2-7; 9 bases are shared with TRBD1. The CDR3 spans 14 residues. V gave up 8 bases and J gave up 5 bases; unmatched junction bases: 10. Germline lookup yields CDR1 ENHRY and CDR2 SYGVKD. The CDR3 loop is CAIGPRDRVHEQYF. CDR3 bases: TGTGCCATCGGCCCCCGGGACAGGGTTCACGAGCAGTACTTC.

This clone was counted once. The rearrangement links TRBV29-1 to TRBJ2-7; TRBD2 aligns across 7 bases. The CDR3 runs to 13 residues. The germline CDR1 and CDR2 sequences are SQVTM and ANQGSEA. V was pared by 4 bases and J by 0 bases, with 3 bases of the junction left unmatched. The CDR3, as DNA: TGCAGCGTTGCTGGCGGGGGCTCCTACGAGCAGTACTTC. Translating gives CSVAGGGSYEQYF.